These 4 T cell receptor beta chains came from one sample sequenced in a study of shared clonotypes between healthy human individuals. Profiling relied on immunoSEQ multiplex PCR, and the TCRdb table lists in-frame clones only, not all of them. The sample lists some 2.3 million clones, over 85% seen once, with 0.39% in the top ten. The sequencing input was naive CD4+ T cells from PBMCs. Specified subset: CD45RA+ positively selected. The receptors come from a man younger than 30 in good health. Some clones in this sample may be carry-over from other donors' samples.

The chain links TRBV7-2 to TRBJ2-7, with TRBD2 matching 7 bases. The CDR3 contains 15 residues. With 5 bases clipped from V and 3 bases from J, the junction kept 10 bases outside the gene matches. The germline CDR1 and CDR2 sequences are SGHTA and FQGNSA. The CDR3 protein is CASSQDGREIYEQYF. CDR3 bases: TGTGCCAGCAGCCAAGATGGGCGGGAGATCTACGAGCAGTACTTC.

The CDR3 DNA reads TGTGCCAGTAGTCGACTAGCGGATCCCTACGAGCAGTACTTC. This translates into CASSRLADPYEQYF. The rearrangement joins TRBV19 to TRBJ2-7; 9 bases are shared with TRBD2. The CDR3 runs 14 residues. The ends lost 5 bases at V and 2 bases at J; junction bases unmatched: 4. Germline lookup yields CDR1 LNHDA and CDR2 SQIVND (reference sequence).

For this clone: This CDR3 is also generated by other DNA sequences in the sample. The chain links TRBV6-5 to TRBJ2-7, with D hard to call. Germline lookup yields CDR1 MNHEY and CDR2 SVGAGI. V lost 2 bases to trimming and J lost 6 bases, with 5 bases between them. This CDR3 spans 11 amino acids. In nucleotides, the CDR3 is TGTGCCAGCAGTTACGCTGGCGAGCAGTACTTC. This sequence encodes CASSYAGEQYF.

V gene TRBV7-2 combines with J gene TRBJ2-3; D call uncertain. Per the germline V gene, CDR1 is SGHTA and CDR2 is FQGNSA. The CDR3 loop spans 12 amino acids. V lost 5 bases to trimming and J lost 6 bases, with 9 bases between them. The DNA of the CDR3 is TGTGCCAGCAGCCTACGACACGATACGCAGTATTTT. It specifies CASSLRHDTQYF.